This T cell receptor (beta chain) was sequenced during a study of CXCR3-negative and CXCR3-positive naive CD8 T cells. Study summary: Across all libraries, TRB reads numbered about 135 million, with about 1.5 +/- 0.3 million in each library.

To note about this clonotype: Its antigen is still unknown.

Naive cells were sorted as CD45RO-, CCR7+, CD27+ and CD95-. Regarding the study as a whole: Naive cells positive for CXCR3 carried more hydrophobic TRB CDR3s than CXCR3-negative ones.

The CDR3 is 15 residues long. Per the germline V gene, CDR1 is SQVTM and CDR2 is ANQGSEA. 5' RACE with UMI labels generated the TRB cDNA libraries. TCRdb re-called the 5' RACE reads; one entry per CDR3 protein, DNA not given. The sample table includes over 70,000 distinct CDR3 sequences. The chain employs TRBV29-1 and TRBJ2-2; TCRdb lists TRBD2, though no DNA is available to test this call. The source material was naive CXCR3- CD8+ T cells from blood. As to subset: CD45RO-CCR7+CD27+CD95- naive CD8+ T cells lacking CXCR3 (TNR3-). This TCR was sampled from a human donor in good health. Some clones in this sample may be carry-over from other donors' samples. The CDR3 spells CSVVAGGLNTGELFF.